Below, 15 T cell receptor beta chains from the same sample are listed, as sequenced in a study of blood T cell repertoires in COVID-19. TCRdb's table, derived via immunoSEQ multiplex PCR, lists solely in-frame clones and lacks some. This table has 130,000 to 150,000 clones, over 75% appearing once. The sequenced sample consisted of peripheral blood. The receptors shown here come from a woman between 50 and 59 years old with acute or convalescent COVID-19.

DNA for the CDR3: TGTGCCAGCAGCACGACATCAAGTCTAGCGGCCTACGAGCAGTACTTC. Translating gives CASSTTSSLAAYEQYF. The chain employs TRBV9 and TRBJ2-7, with 7 bases matching TRBD2. Germline trimming cut 4 bases from V and 2 bases from J; bases unmatched to any gene: 12. Germline V CDR1 and CDR2: SGDLS, YYNGEE. The CDR3 contains 16 residues. Variable domain in full (rest from reference TRBV9 and TRBJ2-7): DSGVTQTPKHLITATGQRVTLRCSPRSGDLSVYWYQQSLDQGLQFLIQYYNGEERAKGNILERFSAQQFPDLHSELNLSSLELGDSALYFCASSTTSSLAAYEQYFGPGTRLTVT.

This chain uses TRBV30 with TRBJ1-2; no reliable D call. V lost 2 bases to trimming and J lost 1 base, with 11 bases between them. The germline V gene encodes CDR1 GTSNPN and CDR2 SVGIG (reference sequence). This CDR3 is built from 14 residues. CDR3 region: CAWSPLGINYGYTF. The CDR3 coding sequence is TGTGCCTGGAGTCCTCTGGGCATTAACTATGGCTACACCTTC.

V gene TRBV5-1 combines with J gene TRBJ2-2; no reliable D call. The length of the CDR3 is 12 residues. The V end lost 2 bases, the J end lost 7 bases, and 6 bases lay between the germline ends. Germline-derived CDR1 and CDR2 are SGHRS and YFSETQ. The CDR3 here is CASSFDNGELFF. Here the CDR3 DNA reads TGCGCCAGCAGCTTCGACAACGGGGAGCTGTTTTTT.

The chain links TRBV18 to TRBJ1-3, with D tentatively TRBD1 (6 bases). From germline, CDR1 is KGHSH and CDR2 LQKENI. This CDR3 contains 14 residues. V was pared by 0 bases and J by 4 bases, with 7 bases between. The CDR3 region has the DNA TGTGCCAGCTCACCACCGACAGGAGGAAACACCATATATTTT. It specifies CASSPPTGGNTIYF.

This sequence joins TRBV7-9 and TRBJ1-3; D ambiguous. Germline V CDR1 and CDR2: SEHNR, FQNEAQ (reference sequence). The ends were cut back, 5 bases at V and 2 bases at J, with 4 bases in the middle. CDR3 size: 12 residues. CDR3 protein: CASSGTGNTIYF. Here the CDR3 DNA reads TGTGCCAGCAGCGGCACTGGAAACACCATATATTTT.

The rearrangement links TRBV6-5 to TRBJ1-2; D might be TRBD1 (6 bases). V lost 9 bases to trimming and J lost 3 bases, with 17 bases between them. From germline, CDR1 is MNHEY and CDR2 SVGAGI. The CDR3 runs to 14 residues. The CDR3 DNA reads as TGTGCCAGTACCTCCCCCCAGGGGCACTATGGCTACACCTTC. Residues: CASTSPQGHYGYTF.

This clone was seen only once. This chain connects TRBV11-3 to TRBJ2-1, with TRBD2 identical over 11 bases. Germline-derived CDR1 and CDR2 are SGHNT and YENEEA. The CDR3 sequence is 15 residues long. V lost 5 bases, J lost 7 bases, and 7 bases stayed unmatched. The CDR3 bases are TGTGCCAGCAGCCCTAGCGGGGGGACCAGGAATGAGCAGTTCTTC. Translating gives CASSPSGGTRNEQFF. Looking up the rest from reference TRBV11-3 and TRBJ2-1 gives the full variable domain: EAGVVQSPRYKIIEKKQPVAFWCNPISGHNTLYWYLQNLGQGPELLIRYENEEAVDDSQLPKDRFSAERLKGVDSTLKIQPAELGDSAVYLCASSPSGGTRNEQFFGPGTRLTVL.

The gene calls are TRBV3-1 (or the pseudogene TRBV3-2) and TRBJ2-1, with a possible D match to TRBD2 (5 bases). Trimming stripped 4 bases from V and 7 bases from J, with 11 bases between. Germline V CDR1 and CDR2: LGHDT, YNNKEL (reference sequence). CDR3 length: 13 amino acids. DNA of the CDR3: TGTGCCAGCAGCCCGGGAAACTCGAATGAGCAGTTCTTC. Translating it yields CASSPGNSNEQFF.

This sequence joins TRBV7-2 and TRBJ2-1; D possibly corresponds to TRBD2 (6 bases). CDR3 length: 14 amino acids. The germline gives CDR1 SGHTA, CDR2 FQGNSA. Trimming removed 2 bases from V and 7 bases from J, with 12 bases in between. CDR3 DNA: TGTGCCAGCAGCTTATTCGGAGGGCGGAATGAGCAGTTCTTC. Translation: CASSLFGGRNEQFF. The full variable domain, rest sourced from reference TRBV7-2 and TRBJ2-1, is GAGVSQSPSNKVTEKGKDVELRCDPISGHTALYWYRQSLGQGLEFLIYFQGNSAPDKSGLPSDRFSAERTGGSVSTLTIQRTQQEDSAVYLCASSLFGGRNEQFFGPGTRLTVL.

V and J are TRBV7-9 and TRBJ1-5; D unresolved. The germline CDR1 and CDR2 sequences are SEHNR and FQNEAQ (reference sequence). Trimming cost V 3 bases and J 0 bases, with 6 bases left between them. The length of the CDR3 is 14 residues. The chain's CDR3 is CASSFEDSNQPQHF. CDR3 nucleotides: TGTGCCAGCAGCTTTGAGGATAGCAATCAGCCCCAGCATTTT.

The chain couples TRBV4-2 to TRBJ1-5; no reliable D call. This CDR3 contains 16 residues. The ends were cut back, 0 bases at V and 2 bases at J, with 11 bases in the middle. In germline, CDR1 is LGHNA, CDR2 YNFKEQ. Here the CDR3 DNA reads TGTGCCAGCAGCCAAGAGGAACGAGCGGGCAATCAGCCCCAGCATTTT. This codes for CASSQEERAGNQPQHF.

As DNA, the CDR3 is TGCGCCAGCAAACTAGCGGGAGGTCACTACGAGCAGTACTTC. Protein sequence: CASKLAGGHYEQYF. The chain recombines TRBV5-1 with TRBJ2-7, with 12 bases that match TRBD2. Trimming cost V 6 bases and J 3 bases; bases outside gene matches: 4. This CDR3 has 14 amino acids. Looked up from germline, CDR1 is SGHRS and CDR2 is YFSETQ. The full variable domain, rest sourced from reference TRBV5-1 and TRBJ2-7, is KAGVTQTPRYLIKTRGQQVTLSCSPISGHRSVSWYQQTPGQGLQFLFEYFSETQRNKGNFPGRFSGRQFSNSRSEMNVSTLELGDSALYLCASKLAGGHYEQYFGPGTRLTVT.

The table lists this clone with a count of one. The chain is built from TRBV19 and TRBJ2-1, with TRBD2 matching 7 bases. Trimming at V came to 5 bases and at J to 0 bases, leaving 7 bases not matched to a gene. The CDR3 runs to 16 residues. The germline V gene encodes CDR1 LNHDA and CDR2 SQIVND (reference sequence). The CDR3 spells CASSGGGTTSYNEQFF. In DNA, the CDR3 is TGTGCCAGTAGTGGGGGGGGAACAACCTCCTACAATGAGCAGTTCTTC.

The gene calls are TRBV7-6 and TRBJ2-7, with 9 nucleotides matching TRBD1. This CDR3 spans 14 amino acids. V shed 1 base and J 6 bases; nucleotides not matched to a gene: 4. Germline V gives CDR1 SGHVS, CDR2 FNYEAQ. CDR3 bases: TGTGCCAGCAGCTTAGAGGGACAGGGCATCGAGCAGTACTTC. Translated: CASSLEGQGIEQYF.

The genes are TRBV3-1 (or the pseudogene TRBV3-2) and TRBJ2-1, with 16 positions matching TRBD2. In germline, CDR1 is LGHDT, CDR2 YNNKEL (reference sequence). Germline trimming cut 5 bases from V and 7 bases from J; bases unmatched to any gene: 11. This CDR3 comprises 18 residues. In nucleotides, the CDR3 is TGTGCCAGCAGCTCCCCGGGACTAGCGGGAGGGCCAATGAATGAGCAGTTCTTC. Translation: CASSSPGLAGGPMNEQFF.